This T cell receptor (beta chain) emerged from a study of cytomegalovirus exposure and HLA in healthy donors. In regard to this clone: The antigen is not known.

General study findings and limits: Published work reported that the classifier diagnosed cytomegalovirus status with high specificity and sensitivity. Associated with cytomegalovirus, according to the listing, were around 160 TCR beta chains.

In the PCR, 60 Vbeta and 13 Jbeta primers were used. Using immunoSEQ multiplex PCR, the repertoire was profiled, and TCRdb retains in-frame clones only, with some absent. This repertoire shows about 160,000 clones, 75% found once; its top ten account for approximately 3%. The TCR sequence derives from a woman aged 45-60 years in good health and CMV-seropositive. Specimen: PBMCs.

CDR3 DNA sequence: TGTGCCAGCAGCCAAGACAGGGGCCCCTCCTACGAGCAGTACTTC. It encodes CASSQDRGPSYEQYF. This chain uses TRBV6-5 with TRBJ2-7; 8 bases are a match to TRBD1. Germline trimming cut 6 bases from V and 0 bases from J; bases unmatched to any gene: 7. The CDR3 sequence is 15 residues long. Germline values: CDR1 MNHEY, CDR2 SVGAGI.